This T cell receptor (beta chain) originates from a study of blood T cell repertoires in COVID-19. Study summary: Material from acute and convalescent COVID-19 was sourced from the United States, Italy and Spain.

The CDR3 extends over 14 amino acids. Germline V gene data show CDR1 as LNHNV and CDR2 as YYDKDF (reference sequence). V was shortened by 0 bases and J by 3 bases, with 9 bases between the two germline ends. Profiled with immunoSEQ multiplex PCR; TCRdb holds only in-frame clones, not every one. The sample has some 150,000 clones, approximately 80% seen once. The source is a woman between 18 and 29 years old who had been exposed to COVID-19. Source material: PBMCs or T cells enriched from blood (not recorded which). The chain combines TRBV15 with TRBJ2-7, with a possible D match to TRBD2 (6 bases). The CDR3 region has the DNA TGTGCCACCAGCAGAGACCGGGGGAGCTACGAGCAGTACTTC. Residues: CATSRDRGSYEQYF.